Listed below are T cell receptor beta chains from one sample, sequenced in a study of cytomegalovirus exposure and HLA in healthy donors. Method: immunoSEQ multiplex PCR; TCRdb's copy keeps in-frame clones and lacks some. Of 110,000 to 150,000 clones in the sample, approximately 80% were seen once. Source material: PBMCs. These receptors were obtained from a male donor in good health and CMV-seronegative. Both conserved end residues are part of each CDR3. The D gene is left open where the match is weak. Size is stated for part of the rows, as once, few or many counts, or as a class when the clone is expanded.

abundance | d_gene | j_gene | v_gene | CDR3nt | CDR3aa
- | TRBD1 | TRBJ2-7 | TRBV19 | TGTGCCAGTAGTATATGGGGACAGGGGGTGTACGAGCAGTACTTC | CASSIWGQGVYEQYF
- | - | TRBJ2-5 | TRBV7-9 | TGTGCCAGCAGGGTACTCCAAGAGACCCAGTACTTC | CASRVLQETQYF
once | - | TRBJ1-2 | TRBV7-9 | TGTGCCAGCAGCTTAGCGGGGCGGGGGCCGTCTTCTGGCTACACCTTC | CASSLAGRGPSSGYTF
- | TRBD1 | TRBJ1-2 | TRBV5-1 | TGCGCCAGCAGCTTTGGGGACAGGACCCCCTATGGCTACACCTTC | CASSFGDRTPYGYTF
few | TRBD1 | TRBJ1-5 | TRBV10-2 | TGCGCCAGCAGGGACAGGGGTAGCCAGCCCCAGCATTTT | CASRDRGSQPQHF
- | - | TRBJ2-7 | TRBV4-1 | TGCGCCAGCAGCCTTTTCGCACGAGATTACTACGAGCAGTACTTC | CASSLFARDYYEQYF
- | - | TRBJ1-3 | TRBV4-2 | TGTGCCAGCAGCCCTTCCGACAGGAGCTCTGGAAACACCATATATTTT | CASSPSDRSSGNTIYF
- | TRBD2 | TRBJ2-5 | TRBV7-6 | TGTGCCAGCAGCGCCGCTAGCGGGAGGCGACAAGAGACCCAGTACTTC | CASSAASGRRQETQYF
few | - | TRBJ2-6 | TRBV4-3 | TGCGCCAGCAGCCAAAGCGCAAACTCTGGGGCCAACGTCCTGACTTTC | CASSQSANSGANVLTF
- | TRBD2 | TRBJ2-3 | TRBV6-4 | TGTGCCAGCGCCAATCTAGCGGGCGGCACAGATACGCAGGATTTT | CASANLAGGTDTQDF
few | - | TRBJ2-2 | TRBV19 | TGTGCCACCTCGACAGGAGGCTTCACCGGGGAGCTGTTTTTT | CATSTGGFTGELFF
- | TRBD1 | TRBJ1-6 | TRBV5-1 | TGCGCCTCCCAGAAGGGGACAGGGAAGGATTCACCCCTCCACTTT | CASQKGTGKDSPLHF
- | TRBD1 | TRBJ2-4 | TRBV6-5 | TGTGCCAGCAGTAACCTAGACAGGGTTAACATTCAGTACTTC | CASSNLDRVNIQYF
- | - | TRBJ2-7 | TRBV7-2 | TGTGCCAGCAGCCACGTCGGGGCCTACGAGCAGTACTTC | CASSHVGAYEQYF
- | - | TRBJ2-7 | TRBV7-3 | TGTGCCAGCAGCCCCCCTGGCGGAAACGAGCAGTACTTC | CASSPPGGNEQYF
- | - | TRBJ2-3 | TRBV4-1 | TGCGCCAGCAGCCGAGGGAGAGGTACAGGGTCTGGCACAGATACGCAGTATTTT | CASSRGRGTGSGTDTQYF
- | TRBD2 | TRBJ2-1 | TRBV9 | TGTGCCAGCAGCCCTGGGACTAGCGGGAGTAATAGGCAGTTCTTC | CASSPGTSGSNRQFF
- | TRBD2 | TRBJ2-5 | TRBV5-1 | TGCGCCAGCAGTGGAGGTAGCGGGAGCTGGGAGACCCAGTACTTC | CASSGGSGSWETQYF
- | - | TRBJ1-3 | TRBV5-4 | TGTGCCAGCAGTTATAAGACAGGAAACACCATATATTTT | CASSYKTGNTIYF
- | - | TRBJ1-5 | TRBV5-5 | TGTGCCAGCAGCTTGTATCCAGGGATAAACCAGCCCCAGCATTTT | CASSLYPGINQPQHF
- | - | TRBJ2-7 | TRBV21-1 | TGTGCCAGCAGCAAAGGGCAACAGTTCCTCTCCTACGAGCAGTACTTC | CASSKGQQFLSYEQYF
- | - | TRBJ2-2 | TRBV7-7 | TGTGCTAGCAGCTCCCCCTCCGGGGAGCTGTTTTTT | CASSSPSGELFF
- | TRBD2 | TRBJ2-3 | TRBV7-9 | TGTGCCAGCAGCTCCATTGGACTAGCGGGGGGCACGCATACAGATACGCAGTATTTT | CASSSIGLAGGTHTDTQYF
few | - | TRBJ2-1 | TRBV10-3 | TGTGCCATCAGGAAGACTAGTAATGAGCAGTTCTTC | CAIRKTSNEQFF
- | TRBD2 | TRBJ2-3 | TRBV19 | TGTGCCAGTAGTTCCGGACTAGCGGGAGTGGGTGCAGATACGCAGTATTTT | CASSSGLAGVGADTQYF
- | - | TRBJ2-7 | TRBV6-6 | TGTGCCAGCAGACCCAGTTGGACAATTAGCTCCTACGAGCAGTACTTC | CASRPSWTISSYEQYF
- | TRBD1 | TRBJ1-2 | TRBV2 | TGTGCCATCCAGGGGGTAGGTGGAAACTATGGCTACACCTTC | CAIQGVGGNYGYTF
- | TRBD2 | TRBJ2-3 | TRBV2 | TGTGCCAGCCTGCCAGGGAGGGGCACAGATACGCAGTATTTT | CASLPGRGTDTQYF
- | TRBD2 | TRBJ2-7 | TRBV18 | TGTGCCAGCTCACCACCGGGACTAGCGGGACACGAGCAGTACTTC | CASSPPGLAGHEQYF
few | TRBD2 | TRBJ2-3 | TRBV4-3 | TGCGCCAGCAGCCATCGGCGGGGGGAAGATACGCAGTATTTT | CASSHRRGEDTQYF
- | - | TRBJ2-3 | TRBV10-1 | TGCGCCAGCAGTCTTGGCGGGTACACAGATACGCAGTATTTT | CASSLGGYTDTQYF
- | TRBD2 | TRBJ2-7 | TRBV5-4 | TGTGCCAGCAGCCGGGGACTAGCGGGGGGCTACTACGAGCAGTACTTC | CASSRGLAGGYYEQYF
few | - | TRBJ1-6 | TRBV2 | TGTGCCAGCAGTCCTGACAGGACTTCACCCCTCCACTTT | CASSPDRTSPLHF
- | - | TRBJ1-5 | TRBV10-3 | TGTGCCATCAGTGGCGGGGGATCTCCCAATCAGCCCCAGCATTTT | CAISGGGSPNQPQHF
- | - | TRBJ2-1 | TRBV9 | TGTGCCAGCAGCGATGGGGAGAACTCCTACAATGAGCAGTTCTTC | CASSDGENSYNEQFF
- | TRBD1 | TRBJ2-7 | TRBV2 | TGTGCCAGCAGTGAGTGGGACAGGGCCTACGAGCAGTACTTC | CASSEWDRAYEQYF
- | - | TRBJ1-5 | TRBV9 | TGTGCCAGCAGCGCCGAACAGGGCTATCAGCCCCAGCATTTT | CASSAEQGYQPQHF
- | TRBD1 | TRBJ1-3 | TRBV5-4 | TGTGCCAGCAGCTTGGGGACAGGGGCCTCTGGAAACACCATATATTTT | CASSLGTGASGNTIYF
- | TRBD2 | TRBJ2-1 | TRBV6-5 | TGTGCCAGCAGCTTCAAGCGGGAGGGCCGAGGTGAGCAGTTCTTC | CASSFKREGRGEQFF
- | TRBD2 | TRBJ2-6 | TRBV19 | TGTGCCAGTAGTGGGGGACTAGCGGGTTTCTCTGGGGCCAACGTCCTGACTTTC | CASSGGLAGFSGANVLTF
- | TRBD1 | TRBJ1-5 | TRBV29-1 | TGCAGCACGAGGGACAGGGGGCACAATCAGCCCCAGCATTTT | CSTRDRGHNQPQHF
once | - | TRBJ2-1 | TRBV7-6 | TGTGCCAGCAGCTTAGCGGAGGGGGGGGGTTACAATGAGCAGTTCTTC | CASSLAEGGGYNEQFF
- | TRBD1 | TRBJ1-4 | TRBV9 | TGTGCCAGCAGCTCCCGACAGGGATCTAATGAAAAACTGTTTTTT | CASSSRQGSNEKLFF
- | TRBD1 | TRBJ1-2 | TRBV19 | TGTGCCAGTAGTACCACGGGGGTACGGGGGACAGATAACTATGGCTACACCTTC | CASSTTGVRGTDNYGYTF
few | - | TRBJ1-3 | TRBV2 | TGTGCCAGCATCATAAAGGGACTTCGCTCTGGAAACACCATATATTTT | CASIIKGLRSGNTIYF